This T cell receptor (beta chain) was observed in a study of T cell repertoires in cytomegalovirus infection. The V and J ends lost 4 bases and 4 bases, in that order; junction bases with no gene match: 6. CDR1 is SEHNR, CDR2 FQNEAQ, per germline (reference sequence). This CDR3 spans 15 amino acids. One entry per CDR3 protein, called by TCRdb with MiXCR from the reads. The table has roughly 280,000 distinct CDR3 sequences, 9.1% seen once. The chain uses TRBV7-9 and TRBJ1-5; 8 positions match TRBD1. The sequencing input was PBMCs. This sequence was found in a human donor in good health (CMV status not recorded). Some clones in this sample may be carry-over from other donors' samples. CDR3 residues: CASSSTGVINQPQHF. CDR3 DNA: TGTGCCAGCAGCTCGACAGGGGTGATTAATCAGCCCCAGCATTTT.